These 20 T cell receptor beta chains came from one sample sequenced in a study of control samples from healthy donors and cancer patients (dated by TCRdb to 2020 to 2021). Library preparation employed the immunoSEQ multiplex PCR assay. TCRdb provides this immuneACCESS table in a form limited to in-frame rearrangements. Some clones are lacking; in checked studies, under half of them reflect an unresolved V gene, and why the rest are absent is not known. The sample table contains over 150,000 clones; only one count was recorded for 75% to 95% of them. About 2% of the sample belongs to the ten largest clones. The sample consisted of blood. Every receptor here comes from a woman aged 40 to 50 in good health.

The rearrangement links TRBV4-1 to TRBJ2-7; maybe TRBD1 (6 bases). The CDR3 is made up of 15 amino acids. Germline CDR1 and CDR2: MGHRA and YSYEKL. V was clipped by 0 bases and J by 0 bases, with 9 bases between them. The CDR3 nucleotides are TGCGCCAGCAGCCAAGAAGACAGGAGCTCCTACGAGCAGTACTTC. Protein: CASSQEDRSSYEQYF.

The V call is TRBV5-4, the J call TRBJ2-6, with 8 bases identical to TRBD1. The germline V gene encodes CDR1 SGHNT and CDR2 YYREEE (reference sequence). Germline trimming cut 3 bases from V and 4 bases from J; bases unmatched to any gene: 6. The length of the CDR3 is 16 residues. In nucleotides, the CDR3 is TGTGCCAGCAGCTCCCCAGGGGGCGCAGGGGCCAACGTCCTGACTTTC. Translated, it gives CASSSPGGAGANVLTF.

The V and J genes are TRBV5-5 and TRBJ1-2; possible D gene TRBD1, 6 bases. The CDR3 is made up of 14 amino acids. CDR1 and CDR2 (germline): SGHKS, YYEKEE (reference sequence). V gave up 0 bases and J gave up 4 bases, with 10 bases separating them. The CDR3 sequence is CASSLEQGIYGYTF. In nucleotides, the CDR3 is TGTGCCAGCAGCTTGGAACAGGGTATCTATGGCTACACCTTC.

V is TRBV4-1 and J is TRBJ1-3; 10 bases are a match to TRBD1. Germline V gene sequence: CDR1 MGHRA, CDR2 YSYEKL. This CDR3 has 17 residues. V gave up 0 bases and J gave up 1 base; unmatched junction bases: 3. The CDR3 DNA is TGCGCCAGCAGCCAAGAGACAGGGGGCAGGTCTGGAAACACCATATATTTT. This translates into CASSQETGGRSGNTIYF.

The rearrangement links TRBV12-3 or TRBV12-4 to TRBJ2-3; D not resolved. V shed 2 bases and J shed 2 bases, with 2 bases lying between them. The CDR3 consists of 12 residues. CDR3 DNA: TGTGCCAGCAGTTTAAACACAGATACGCAGTATTTT. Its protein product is CASSLNTDTQYF.

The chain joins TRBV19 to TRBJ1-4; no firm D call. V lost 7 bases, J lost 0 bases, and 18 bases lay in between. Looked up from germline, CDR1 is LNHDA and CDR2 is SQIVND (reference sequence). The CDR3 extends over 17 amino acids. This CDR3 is CASTPVRAPATNEKLFF. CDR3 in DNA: TGTGCCAGTACCCCCGTCCGAGCCCCTGCAACTAATGAAAAACTGTTTTTT.

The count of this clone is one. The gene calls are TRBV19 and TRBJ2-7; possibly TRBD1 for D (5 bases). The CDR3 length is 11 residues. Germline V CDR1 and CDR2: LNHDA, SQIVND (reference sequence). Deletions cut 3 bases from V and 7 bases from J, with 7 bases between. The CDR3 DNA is TGTGCCAGTAGTATTTCAGGGGAGCAGTACTTC. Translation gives CASSISGEQYF.

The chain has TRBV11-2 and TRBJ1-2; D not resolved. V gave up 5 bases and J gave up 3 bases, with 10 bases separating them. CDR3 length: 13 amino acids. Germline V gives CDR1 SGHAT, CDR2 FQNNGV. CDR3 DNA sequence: TGTGCCAGCAGCCAAACCCCCGACTATGGCTACACCTTC. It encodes CASSQTPDYGYTF.

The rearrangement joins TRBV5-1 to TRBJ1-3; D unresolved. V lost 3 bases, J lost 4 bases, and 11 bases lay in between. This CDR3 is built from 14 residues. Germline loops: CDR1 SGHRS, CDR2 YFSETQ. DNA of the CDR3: TGCGCCAGCAGCTCGACGATGGAGGGAAACACCATATATTTT. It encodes CASSSTMEGNTIYF.

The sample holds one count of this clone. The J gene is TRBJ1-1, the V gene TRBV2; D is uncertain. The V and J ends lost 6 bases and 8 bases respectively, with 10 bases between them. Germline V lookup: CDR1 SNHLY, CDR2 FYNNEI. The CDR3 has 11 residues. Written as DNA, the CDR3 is TGTGCCAGCAGCCTGCTGGGGGAAGCTTTCTTT. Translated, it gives CASSLLGEAFF.

Here the CDR3 DNA reads TGTGCCAGCAGCCTTACAGCAGATACGCAGTATTTT. It encodes CASSLTADTQYF. This chain joins TRBV7-8 and TRBJ2-3; D not certain. This CDR3 contains 12 residues. The V gene lost 5 bases and the J gene lost 4 bases, with 7 bases spanning the gap. The germline gives CDR1 SGHVS, CDR2 FQNEAQ.

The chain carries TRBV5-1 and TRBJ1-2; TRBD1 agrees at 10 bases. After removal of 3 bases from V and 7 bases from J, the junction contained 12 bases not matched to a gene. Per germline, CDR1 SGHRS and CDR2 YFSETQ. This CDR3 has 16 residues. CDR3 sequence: CASSSNGGQGNGGYTF. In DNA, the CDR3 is TGCGCCAGCAGCTCTAACGGGGGACAGGGGAACGGTGGCTACACCTTC.

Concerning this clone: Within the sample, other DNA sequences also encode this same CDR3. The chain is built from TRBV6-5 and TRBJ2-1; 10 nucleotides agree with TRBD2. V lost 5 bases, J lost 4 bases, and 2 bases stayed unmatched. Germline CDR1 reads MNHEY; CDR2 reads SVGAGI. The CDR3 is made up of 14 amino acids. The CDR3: CASSLAGVYNEQFF. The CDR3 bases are TGTGCCAGCAGTCTAGCGGGGGTATACAATGAGCAGTTCTTC.

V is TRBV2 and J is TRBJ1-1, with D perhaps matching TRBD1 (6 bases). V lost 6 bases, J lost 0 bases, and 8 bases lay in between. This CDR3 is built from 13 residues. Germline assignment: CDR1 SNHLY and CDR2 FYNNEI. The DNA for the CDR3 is TGTGCCAGCAGGAGGGGGGTGAACACTGAAGCTTTCTTT. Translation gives CASRRGVNTEAFF.

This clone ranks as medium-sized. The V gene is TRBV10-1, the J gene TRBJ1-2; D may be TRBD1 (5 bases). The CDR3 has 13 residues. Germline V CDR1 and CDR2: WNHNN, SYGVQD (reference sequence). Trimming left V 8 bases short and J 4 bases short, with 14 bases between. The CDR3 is CASAPSGTYGYTF. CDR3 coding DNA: TGCGCCAGCGCACCTTCCGGGACCTATGGCTACACCTTC.

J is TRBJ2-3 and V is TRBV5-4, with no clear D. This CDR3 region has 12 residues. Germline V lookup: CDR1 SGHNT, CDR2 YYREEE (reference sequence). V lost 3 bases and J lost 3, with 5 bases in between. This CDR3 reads CASSSPTDTQYF. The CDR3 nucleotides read TGTGCCAGCAGCTCTCCAACAGATACGCAGTATTTT.

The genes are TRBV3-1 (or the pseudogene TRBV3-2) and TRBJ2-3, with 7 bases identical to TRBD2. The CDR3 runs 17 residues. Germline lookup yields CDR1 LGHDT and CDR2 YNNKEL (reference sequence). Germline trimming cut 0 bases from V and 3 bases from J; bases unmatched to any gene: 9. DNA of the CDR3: TGTGCCAGCAGCCAAGAAGGTTTTAGCGGGTTGACAGATACGCAGTATTTT. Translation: CASSQEGFSGLTDTQYF.

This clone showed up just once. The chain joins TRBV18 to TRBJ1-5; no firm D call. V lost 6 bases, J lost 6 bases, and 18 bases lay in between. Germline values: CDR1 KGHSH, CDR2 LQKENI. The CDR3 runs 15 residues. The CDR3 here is CASSPPGRRLQPQHF. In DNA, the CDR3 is TGTGCCAGCTCTCCCCCGGGCCGCCGGCTTCAGCCCCAGCATTTT.

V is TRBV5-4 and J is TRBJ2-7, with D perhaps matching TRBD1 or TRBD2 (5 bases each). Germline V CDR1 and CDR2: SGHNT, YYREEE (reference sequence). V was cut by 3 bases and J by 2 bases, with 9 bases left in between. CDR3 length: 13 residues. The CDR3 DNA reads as TGTGCCAGCAGCTGGGACGGAACCTACGAGCAGTACTTC. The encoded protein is CASSWDGTYEQYF.

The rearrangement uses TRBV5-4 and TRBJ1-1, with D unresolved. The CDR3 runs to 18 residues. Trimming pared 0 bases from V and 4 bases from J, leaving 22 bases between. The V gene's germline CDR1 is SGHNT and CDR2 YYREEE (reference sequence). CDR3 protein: CASSLDGYRQGSATEAFF. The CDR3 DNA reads TGTGCCAGCAGCTTGGATGGCTATCGGCAAGGGTCGGCCACTGAAGCTTTCTTT.